This is a list of T cell receptor beta chains from one sample in a study of blood T cell repertoires in COVID-19. TCRdb's table, derived via immunoSEQ multiplex PCR, lists solely in-frame clones and lacks some. The repertoire holds about 69,000 clones, with approximately 90% as singletons. Sample: peripheral blood. The origin of the receptors is an older woman with active COVID-19. CDR3s include the opening cysteine and the closing phenylalanine or tryptophan. The D gene is left open where the match is weak. Where a row states a size, it is once, few, many or the class of an expanded clone; other rows omit it.

abundance	v_gene	len	d_gene	j_gene	CDR3aa	CDR3nt
.	TRBV5-1	14	.	TRBJ1-2	CASSFSYGGYGYTF	TGCGCCAGCAGCTTTTCTTACGGCGGGTATGGCTACACCTTC
.	TRBV7-2	15	.	TRBJ2-7	CASGLSPANPYEQYF	TGTGCCAGCGGTTTGAGTCCCGCGAACCCCTACGAGCAGTACTTC
.	TRBV6-2/TRBV6-3	14	TRBD2	TRBJ2-7	CASSRGTSNYEQYF	TGTGCCAGCAGCCGCGGGACTAGCAACTACGAGCAGTACTTC
.	TRBV30	13	.	TRBJ2-7	CAWSVRGLSEQYF	TGTGCCTGGAGTGTAAGGGGTCTCTCCGAGCAGTACTTC
.	TRBV5-1	13	.	TRBJ2-5	CASGSRSQETQYF	TGCGCCAGCGGTTCTAGAAGCCAAGAGACCCAGTACTTC
.	TRBV6-6	15	TRBD1	TRBJ1-2	CASSRQGVVNYGYTF	TGTGCCAGCAGTAGACAGGGGGTAGTTAACTATGGCTACACCTTC
.	TRBV6-5	16	.	TRBJ1-1	CASSYRGWGGNTEAFF	TGTGCCAGCAGTTACAGGGGTTGGGGTGGGAACACTGAAGCTTTCTTT
.	TRBV18	12	.	TRBJ2-1	CASSPPIGEQFF	TGTGCCAGCTCACCACCGATCGGTGAGCAGTTCTTC
.	TRBV7-9	14	.	TRBJ2-7	CASSLSTNSYEQYF	TGTGCCAGCAGCTTAAGTACAAATTCCTACGAGCAGTACTTC
.	TRBV15	15	.	TRBJ1-2	CATSRGAVTNYGYTF	TGTGCCACCAGCAGGGGAGCAGTGACTAACTATGGCTACACCTTC
.	TRBV19	16	.	TRBJ2-6	CASSRLRGTGANVLTF	TGTGCCAGTAGTAGGCTAAGGGGGACCGGGGCCAACGTCCTGACTTTC
.	TRBV6-5	12	.	TRBJ1-1	CASSLRGSGAFF	TGTGCCAGCAGCTTAAGAGGGAGTGGAGCTTTCTTT
.	TRBV28	14	.	TRBJ2-7	CASSSGAPLYEQYF	TGTGCCAGCAGTTCGGGTGCCCCGCTCTACGAGCAGTACTTC
.	TRBV30	14	TRBD2	TRBJ2-1	CAWTRTRIGNEQFF	TGTGCCTGGACCAGGACTAGAATAGGAAATGAGCAGTTCTTC
.	TRBV5-4	14	.	TRBJ1-1	CASSAIGEIPEAFF	TGTGCCAGCAGCGCTATCGGTGAAATCCCTGAAGCTTTCTTT
.	TRBV2	15	TRBD2	TRBJ2-1	CASKLGGTSYNEQFF	TGTGCCAGCAAACTAGGGGGGACTAGCTACAATGAGCAGTTCTTC
.	TRBV7-6	17	.	TRBJ2-7	CACSPTSMYPKHYEQYF	TGTGCCTGCAGCCCCACGTCCATGTATCCAAAACACTACGAGCAGTACTTC
.	TRBV7-2	16	TRBD2	TRBJ2-1	CASSTETSGDYNEQFF	TGTGCCAGCAGCACCGAAACTAGCGGGGACTACAATGAGCAGTTCTTC
.	TRBV27	14	.	TRBJ1-5	CASRSGARNQPQHF	TGTGCCAGCAGATCAGGGGCCCGAAATCAGCCCCAGCATTTT
.	TRBV5-1	15	TRBD2	TRBJ2-1	CASSLRTSGSSEQFF	TGCGCCAGCAGCCTGCGGACTAGCGGGAGTAGTGAGCAGTTCTTC
.	TRBV2	14	.	TRBJ1-4	CASSAGDRGEKLFF	TGTGCCAGCAGTGCAGGGGATCGGGGTGAAAAACTGTTTTTT
.	TRBV30	11	.	TRBJ1-3	CAWSRGNTIYF	TGTGCCTGGAGTCGTGGAAACACCATATATTTT
once	TRBV3-1/TRBV3-2	12	.	TRBJ2-5	CASRDRWETQYF	TGTGCCAGCAGAGACAGGTGGGAGACCCAGTACTTC
.	TRBV2	16	TRBD1	TRBJ1-1	CASSGSTGGRNTEAFF	TGTGCCAGCAGTGGGTCGACAGGGGGCCGGAACACTGAAGCTTTCTTT
.	TRBV3-1/TRBV3-2	15	.	TRBJ1-3	CASSQMGVSGNTIYF	TGTGCCAGCAGCCAAATGGGAGTCTCTGGAAACACCATATATTTT
.	TRBV10-3	15	TRBD1	TRBJ2-2	CAILSGQGSTGELFF	TGTGCCATCCTGTCGGGACAGGGGTCCACCGGGGAGCTGTTTTTT
few	TRBV5-4	13	TRBD1	TRBJ1-1	CASRGQGITEAFF	TGTGCCAGCAGGGGACAGGGGATAACTGAAGCTTTCTTT
.	TRBV28	15	.	TRBJ1-2	CASSRDSGSLRGYTF	TGTGCCAGCAGTAGGGACTCTGGGTCGCTGCGGGGCTACACCTTC
.	TRBV21-1	17	.	TRBJ2-1	CASSRAGNFILYNEQFF	TGTGCCAGCAGCAGAGCGGGCAATTTTATATTGTACAATGAGCAGTTCTTC
.	TRBV6-1	16	TRBD1	TRBJ2-7	CASSEAWTGSSYEQYF	TGTGCCAGCAGTGAAGCTTGGACAGGGAGCTCCTACGAGCAGTACTTC
.	TRBV5-6	18	TRBD2	TRBJ2-3	CASSIPGLAGGSTDTQYF	TGTGCCAGCTCTATACCGGGACTAGCGGGAGGGAGCACAGATACGCAGTATTTT
.	TRBV11-2	16	TRBD2	TRBJ2-2	CASSLELAARVGELFF	TGTGCCAGCAGCTTAGAACTAGCGGCTAGGGTCGGGGAGCTGTTTTTT
.	TRBV3-1/TRBV3-2	13	.	TRBJ1-5	CASSLGDNQPQHF	TGTGCCAGCAGCCTCGGAGACAATCAGCCCCAGCATTTT
.	TRBV28	14	.	TRBJ1-2	CASSLGQDPLRYTF	TGTGCCAGCAGTCTGGGGCAGGATCCGCTGCGCTACACCTTC